Following are 9 T cell receptor beta chains from one sample sequenced in a study of CD8 T cells in Susac syndrome. After extraction with the RNeasy kit, roughly 0.45 to 1 ug of the RNA was reverse transcribed using random hexamers. TCRdb analysed the immunoSEQ multiplex PCR reads with MiXCR anew, one entry per CDR3 protein. Of 130,000 to 150,000 distinct CDR3 sequences listed, over 85% are singletons. Sequenced: CD8+ T cells from PBMCs. The origin of the receptors is a human donor in good health.

The chain carries TRBV29-1 and TRBJ1-1; a possible D gene is TRBD1 (6 bases). Trimming stripped 5 bases from V and 6 bases from J, with 10 bases between. CDR1 and CDR2 (germline): SQVTM, ANQGSEA. The CDR3 is made up of 11 amino acids. The CDR3 here is CSVNRDAEAFF. In nucleotides, the CDR3 is TGCAGCGTTAACAGGGACGCTGAAGCTTTCTTT.

V is TRBV27 and J is TRBJ2-7, with D uncertain. Trimming pared 8 bases from V and 3 bases from J, leaving 14 bases between. This CDR3 contains 13 residues. From germline, CDR1 is MNHEY and CDR2 SMNVEV (reference sequence). CDR3 DNA: TGTGCCAGCGGTGACCCTACTAACTACGAGCAGTACTTC. This codes for CASGDPTNYEQYF.

This sequence joins TRBV2 and TRBJ2-3; a possible D gene is TRBD2 (5 bases). Trimming took 4 bases from V and 2 from J, leaving 7 bases between them. CDR1 is SNHLY and CDR2 is FYNNEI in the germline V gene. This CDR3 region has 13 residues. The CDR3 spells CASSAGNTDTQYF. DNA for the CDR3: TGTGCCAGCAGTGCCGGGAACACAGATACGCAGTATTTT.

CDR3 in amino acids: CASSPEAGVSYNEQFF. As DNA, the CDR3 is TGTGCCAGCAGTCCCGAAGCGGGAGTCTCCTACAATGAGCAGTTCTTC. The chain has TRBV27 and TRBJ2-1; 8 nucleotides align to TRBD2. V was pared by 5 bases and J by 0 bases, with 6 bases of the junction left unmatched. Germline V gene lookup returns CDR1 MNHEY and CDR2 SMNVEV (reference sequence). The CDR3 has 16 amino acids.

This chain links TRBV7-2 with TRBJ2-5; D not resolved. V was pared by 5 bases and J by 0 bases, with 7 bases between. The CDR3 runs to 13 residues. The germline V gene has CDR1 SGHTA and CDR2 FQGNSA. The CDR3: CASSDGYQETQYF. CDR3 DNA sequence: TGTGCCAGCAGCGACGGCTACCAAGAGACCCAGTACTTC.

V gene TRBV6-5 combines with J gene TRBJ2-7; D remains ambiguous. The CDR3 is 14 amino acids. The germline gives CDR1 MNHEY, CDR2 SVGAGI. V dropped 2 bases and J dropped 2 bases, with 10 bases sitting between them. CDR3 amino acids: CASSYGAVPYEQYF. The CDR3 region has the DNA TGTGCCAGCAGTTACGGTGCCGTCCCCTACGAGCAGTACTTC.

The gene calls are TRBV27 and TRBJ1-1; no clear D gene. The germline gives CDR1 MNHEY, CDR2 SMNVEV (reference sequence). Trimming removed 0 bases at V and 5 bases at J, with 4 bases between. The CDR3 extends over 12 amino acids. The DNA of the CDR3 is TGTGCCAGCAGTTTATCGGGGACTGAAGCTTTCTTT. This translates into CASSLSGTEAFF.

The chain is built from TRBV9 and TRBJ2-5; D ambiguous. V dropped 4 bases and J dropped 4 bases, with 11 bases sitting between them. This CDR3 comprises 13 residues. Germline CDR1 and CDR2: SGDLS and YYNGEE. CDR3 bases: TGTGCCAGCAGCCTCGAGACGGCAGAGACCCAGTACTTC. It specifies CASSLETAETQYF.

This sequence joins TRBV24-1 and TRBJ2-5; D is unresolved. Germline values: CDR1 KGHDR, CDR2 SFDVKD. The CDR3 is 14 residues long. Trimming left V 0 bases short and J 1 base short, with 5 bases between. The CDR3 sequence: CATSDLRSQETQYF. CDR3 coding DNA: TGTGCCACCAGTGATTTGCGCAGCCAAGAGACCCAGTACTTC.